The clone carrying this TCR beta chain has ten or more counts. Antigen: not known. This CDR3 spans 13 amino acids. Germline V CDR1 and CDR2: MNHNY, SVGAGI (reference sequence). V was cut by 10 bases and J by 1 base, with 13 bases left in between. TCRdb re-called the reads with MiXCR, one entry per CDR3 protein. The table lists 800,000 to 950,000 distinct CDR3 sequences, 32% of them singletons, with roughly 12% in the top ten. This sample stems from a study of T cell repertoires in cytomegalovirus infection. The sequencing here drew on cultured CD8+ T cells from PBMCs, taken from culture after CMV antigen stimulation. The chain recombines TRBV6-6 with TRBJ1-1; maybe TRBD1 (5 bases). This TCR was sampled from a human donor in good health (CMV status not recorded). Some clones in this sample may be carry-over from other donors' samples. CDR3 in DNA: TGTGCCACCCAGCCCGACAGGAACACTGAAGCTTTCTTT. Translated, it gives CATQPDRNTEAFF.